The clone carrying this T cell receptor beta chain was counted at least ten times. The target antigen is unknown. The germline CDR1 and CDR2 sequences are LGHDT and YNNKEL (reference sequence). Trimming cost V 1 base and J 6 bases, with 9 bases left between them. This CDR3 region has 13 residues. This sample was taken from a study of T cells in Graves' hyperthyroidism and ophthalmopathy. Broader study findings: Ophthalmopathy onset followed model prediction by a median around 6.9 months.

RNA transcripts served as the template for amplifying TCR beta CDR3 regions. The primer set for the first-round RT-PCR of the TCR CDR3 was HTBI. TCRdb fed the multiplex PCR reads into MiXCR, producing one record per CDR3 protein. The sample lists around 420,000 distinct CDR3 sequences, roughly an eighth occurring once. Sequences were obtained from blood. This TCR came from a woman younger than 30 with Graves' hyperthyroidism. V gene TRBV3-1 combines with J gene TRBJ1-1; no clear D gene. The CDR3 DNA reads TGTGCCAGCAGCCAAGCTAAAGCGGCTGAAGCTTTCTTT. Amino acid sequence: CASSQAKAAEAFF.